This passage covers 2 T cell receptor beta chains from one sample sequenced in a study of siplizumab effects on memory and regulatory T cells. Some clones are missing from TCRdb's copy, which holds only in-frame ones; the method was immunoSEQ multiplex PCR. Found here are more than 95,000 clones, 85% to 95% of them singletons; the top ten hold 0.62%. The sample consisted of Tregs sorted from blood. These receptors originate from a human donor in good health.

This chain uses TRBV18 with TRBJ2-3; the D is unclear. This CDR3 is built from 14 residues. The germline V and J ends were trimmed by 2 bases and 8 bases, with 14 bases remaining between them. Germline CDR1 and CDR2: KGHSH and LQKENI. The CDR3, as DNA: TGTGCCAGCTCACCAACCCGAAACCGGGTTACGCAGTATTTT. Translating gives CASSPTRNRVTQYF. Supplemented by reference TRBV18 and TRBJ2-3, the full variable domain reads NAGVMQNPRHLVRRRGQEARLRCSPMKGHSHVYWYRQLPEEGLKFMVYLQKENIIDESGMPKERFSAEFPKEGPSILRIQQVVRGDSAAYFCASSPTRNRVTQYFGPGTRLTVL.

This chain uses TRBV9 with TRBJ1-6; 7 nucleotides line up with TRBD1. The CDR3 extends over 14 amino acids. Losses at the gene ends were 5 bases for V and 8 bases for J; bases not matched to a gene: 7. Germline V gives CDR1 SGDLS, CDR2 YYNGEE. CDR3: CASSLGTVYSPLHF. The CDR3 DNA reads as TGTGCCAGCAGTCTGGGGACAGTTTATTCACCCCTCCACTTT.